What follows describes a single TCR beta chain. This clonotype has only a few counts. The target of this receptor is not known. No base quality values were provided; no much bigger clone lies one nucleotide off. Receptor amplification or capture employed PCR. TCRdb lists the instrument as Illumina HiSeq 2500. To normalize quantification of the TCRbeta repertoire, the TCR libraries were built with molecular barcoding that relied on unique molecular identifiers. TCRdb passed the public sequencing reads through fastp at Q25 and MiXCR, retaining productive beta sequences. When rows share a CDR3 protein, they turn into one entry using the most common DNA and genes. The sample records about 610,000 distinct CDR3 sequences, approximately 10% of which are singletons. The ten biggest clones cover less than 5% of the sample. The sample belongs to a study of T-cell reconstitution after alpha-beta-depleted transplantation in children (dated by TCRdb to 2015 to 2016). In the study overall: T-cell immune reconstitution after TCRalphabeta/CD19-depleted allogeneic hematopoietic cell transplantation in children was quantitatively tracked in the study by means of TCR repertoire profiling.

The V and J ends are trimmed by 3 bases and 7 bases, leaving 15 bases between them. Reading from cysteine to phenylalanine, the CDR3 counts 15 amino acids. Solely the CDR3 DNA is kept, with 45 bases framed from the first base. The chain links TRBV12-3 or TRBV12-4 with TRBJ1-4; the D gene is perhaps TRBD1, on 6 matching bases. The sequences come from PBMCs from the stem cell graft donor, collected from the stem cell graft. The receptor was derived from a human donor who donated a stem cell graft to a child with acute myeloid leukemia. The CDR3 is CASSFRPGEGEKLFF. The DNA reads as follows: TGTGCCAGCAGTTTCCGGCCAGGGGAGGGTGAAAAACTGTTTTTT.